The 13 T cell receptor beta chains in this list originate from one sample, sequenced in a study of vaccination effects on CD4 cells after COVID-19. Profiled with immunoSEQ multiplex PCR; TCRdb holds only in-frame clones, not every one. The sample records about 50,000 clones, around 74% being singletons. Their recognized antigens are unknown. Scientists isolated CD4+ T cells after a roughly nine-day culture period ended. The person was diagnosed with PCR-confirmed SARS-CoV-2 infection between March and December 2020. Either the BNT162b2 or mRNA-1273 vaccine was given to participants in two doses. The sample was CD4+ T cells from PBMCs cultured without peptide, taken after COVID-19 vaccination. All receptors derive from a human donor who had a prior SARS-CoV-2 infection.

J is TRBJ2-5 and V is TRBV30; D gene ambiguous. Trimming shortened V by 1 base and J by 1 base, and 4 bases separated the two germline ends. This CDR3 comprises 12 residues. The V gene's germline CDR1 is GTSNPN and CDR2 SVGIG (reference sequence). The CDR3 spells CAWSGTQETQYF. CDR3 in DNA: TGTGCCTGGAGTGGAACCCAAGAGACCCAGTACTTC. The variable domain in full, completed from reference TRBV30 and TRBJ2-5, reads SQTIHQWPATLVQPVGSPLSLECTVEGTSNPNLYWYRQAAGRGLQLLFYSVGIGQISSEVPQNLSASRPQDRQFILSSKKLLLSDSGFYLCAWSGTQETQYFGPGTRLLVL.

A note on this clone: One junction end disagrees with the germline gene, perhaps due to a read error. The chain carries TRBV3-1 (or the pseudogene TRBV3-2) and TRBJ1-6; D is unresolved. The CDR3 consists of 12 residues. Germline loops: CDR1 LGHDT, CDR2 YNNKEL (reference sequence). CDR3 sequence (DNA): TGTGCCAGCGGCCAGAATAATTCACCCCTCCACTTT. It specifies CASGQNNSPLHF.

The chain couples TRBV6-2 or TRBV6-3 to TRBJ1-6, with 9 positions matching TRBD1. Germline CDR1 is MNHEY and CDR2 is SVGEGT. The length of the CDR3 is 16 residues. The V and J ends lost 5 bases and 6 bases, in that order; junction bases with no gene match: 8. The CDR3 here is CASSTFGQGSNSPLHF. The CDR3 bases are TGTGCCAGCAGTACATTCGGACAGGGGTCTAATTCACCCCTCCACTTT.

V and J are TRBV18 and TRBJ2-3; tentatively, D is TRBD2 (5 bases). In germline, CDR1 is KGHSH, CDR2 LQKENI. V dropped 2 bases and J dropped 0 bases, with 12 bases sitting between them. The CDR3 length is 16 residues. The CDR3 protein is CASSPEGRESTDTQYF. CDR3 nucleotide sequence: TGTGCCAGCTCACCAGAAGGCCGGGAAAGCACAGATACGCAGTATTTT.

This chain uses TRBV5-1 with TRBJ2-2, with D possibly being TRBD2 (6 bases). V dropped 2 bases and J dropped 0 bases, with 8 bases sitting between them. The CDR3 contains 15 residues. The V gene's germline CDR1 is SGHRS and CDR2 YFSETQ. CDR3 sequence (DNA): TGCGCCAGCAGCTTTGGAGGGCCGAACACCGGGGAGCTGTTTTTT. It codes for CASSFGGPNTGELFF.

The rearrangement links TRBV7-2 to TRBJ2-3; 11 bases map to TRBD2. Trimming removed 5 bases from V and 6 bases from J; junction bases left unmatched: 7. In germline, CDR1 is SGHTA, CDR2 FQGNSA. The CDR3 is made up of 15 amino acids. CDR3 bases: TGTGCCAGCAGCCTACAAGTAGCGGGAGGGGATACGCAGTATTTT. Protein sequence: CASSLQVAGGDTQYF.

This chain connects TRBV15 to TRBJ2-1, with 8 nucleotides matching TRBD2. The CDR3 consists of 21 residues. V lost 0 bases, J lost 8 bases, and 24 bases stayed unmatched. Germline V gene sequence: CDR1 LNHNV, CDR2 YYDKDF (reference sequence). The CDR3 DNA reads as TGTGCCACCAGCAGAGATGTTTCCTTGTCCATGGTTGGACTAGCTCCCCATGAGCAGTTCTTC. This codes for CATSRDVSLSMVGLAPHEQFF. Using reference TRBV15 and TRBJ2-1 for the parts outside the CDR3, the full variable domain is DAMVIQNPRYQVTQFGKPVTLSCSQTLNHNVMYWYQQKSSQAPKLLFHYYDKDFNNEADTPDNFQSRRPNTSFCFLDIRSPGLGDTAMYLCATSRDVSLSMVGLAPHEQFFGPGTRLTVL.

This clone has only one observation. The chain couples TRBV2 to TRBJ1-2, with 9 positions matching TRBD1. The CDR3 sequence is 15 residues long. V was pared by 2 bases and J by 10 bases, with 11 bases of the junction left unmatched. Germline loops: CDR1 SNHLY, CDR2 FYNNEI. DNA for the CDR3: TGTGCCAGCAGTGAACAGGGACAGGGTTCCCTTTCCTACACCTTC. Protein sequence: CASSEQGQGSLSYTF.

V is TRBV5-8 and J is TRBJ1-2, with D possibly being TRBD1 (5 bases). Germline lookup yields CDR1 SGHTS and CDR2 YDEGEE. The CDR3 is 14 amino acids. V was cut by 1 base and J by 8 bases, with 15 bases left in between. The CDR3 DNA sequence: TGTGCCAGCAGCTTGCTAGCGACAGCCGGAGGCTACACCTTC. Its protein is CASSLLATAGGYTF. Full variable domain (missing parts from reference TRBV5-8 and TRBJ1-2): EAGVTQSPTHLIKTRGQQATLRCSPISGHTSVYWYQQALGLGLQFLLWYDEGEERNRGNFPPRFSGRQFPNYSSELNVNALELEDSALYLCASSLLATAGGYTFGSGTRLTVV.

The rearrangement links TRBV6-5 to TRBJ1-5; perhaps TRBD1 as D (5 bases). Trimming cost V 5 bases and J 6 bases, with 11 bases left between them. CDR1 is MNHEY, CDR2 SVGAGI, per germline. CDR3 length: 13 residues. The CDR3 is CASSMGLGQPQHF. CDR3 nucleotide sequence: TGTGCCAGCAGTATGGGACTAGGTCAGCCCCAGCATTTT.

The chain links TRBV2 to TRBJ2-7; D uncertain. Germline V gene sequence: CDR1 SNHLY, CDR2 FYNNEI. The CDR3 is 14 residues long. V lost 1 base, J lost 6 bases, and 13 bases lay in between. Here the CDR3 DNA reads TGTGCCAGCAGTGAAGTTTCGTTGCAGAGCGAGCAGTACTTC. This encodes CASSEVSLQSEQYF.

The V and J genes are TRBV12-3 or TRBV12-4 and TRBJ2-7; 11 positions match TRBD1. V dropped 4 bases and J dropped 6; count of bases not matched to a gene: 2. The CDR3 extends over 13 amino acids. This CDR3 is CASSSGTGGEQYF. The CDR3 DNA reads TGTGCCAGCAGTTCGGGGACAGGGGGCGAGCAGTACTTC.

The chain employs TRBV4-1 and TRBJ2-1; possibly TRBD2 for D (5 bases). This CDR3 contains 18 residues. V lost 3 bases, J lost 1 base, and 19 bases lay in between. Germline CDR1 MGHRA, CDR2 YSYEKL. The CDR3 DNA sequence: TGCGCCAGCAGCCATGATCCCAAGTCGCCGGGGTCCTACAATGAGCAGTTCTTC. This translates into CASSHDPKSPGSYNEQFF.